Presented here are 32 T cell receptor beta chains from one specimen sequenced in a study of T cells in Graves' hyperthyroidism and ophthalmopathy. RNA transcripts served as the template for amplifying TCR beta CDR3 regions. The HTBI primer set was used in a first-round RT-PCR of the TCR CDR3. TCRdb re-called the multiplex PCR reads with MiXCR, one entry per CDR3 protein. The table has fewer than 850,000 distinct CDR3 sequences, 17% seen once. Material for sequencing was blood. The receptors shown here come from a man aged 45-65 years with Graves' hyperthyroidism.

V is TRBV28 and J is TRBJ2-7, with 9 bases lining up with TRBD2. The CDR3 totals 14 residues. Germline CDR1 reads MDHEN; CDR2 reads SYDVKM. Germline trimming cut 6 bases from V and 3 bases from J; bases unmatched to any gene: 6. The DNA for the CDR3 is TGTGCCAGCAGGGGAGGGACTAGCAGCTACGAGCAGTACTTC. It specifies CASRGGTSSYEQYF.

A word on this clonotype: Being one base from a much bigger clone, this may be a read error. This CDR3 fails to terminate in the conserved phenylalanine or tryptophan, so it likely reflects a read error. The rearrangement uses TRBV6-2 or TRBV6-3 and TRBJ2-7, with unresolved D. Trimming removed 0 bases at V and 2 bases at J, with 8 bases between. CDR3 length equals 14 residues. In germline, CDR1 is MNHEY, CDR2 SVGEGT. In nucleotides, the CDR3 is TGTGCCAGCAGTTACTCGATCGTAGCCTACGAGCAGTACCTC. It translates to CASSYSIVAYEQYL.

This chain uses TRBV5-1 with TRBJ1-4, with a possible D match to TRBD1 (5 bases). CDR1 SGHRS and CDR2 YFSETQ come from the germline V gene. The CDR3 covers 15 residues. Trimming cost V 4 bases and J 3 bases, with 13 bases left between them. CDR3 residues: CASSPDKTANEKLFF. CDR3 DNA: TGCGCCAGCAGCCCGGACAAGACGGCTAATGAAAAACTGTTTTTT.

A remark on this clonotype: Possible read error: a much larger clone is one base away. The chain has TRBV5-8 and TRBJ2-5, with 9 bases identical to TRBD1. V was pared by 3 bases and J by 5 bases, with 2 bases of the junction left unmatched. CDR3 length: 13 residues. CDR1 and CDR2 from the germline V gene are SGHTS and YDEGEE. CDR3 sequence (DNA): TGTGCCAGCAGCTGGACAGGGGTGGAGACCCAGTACTTC. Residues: CASSWTGVETQYF.

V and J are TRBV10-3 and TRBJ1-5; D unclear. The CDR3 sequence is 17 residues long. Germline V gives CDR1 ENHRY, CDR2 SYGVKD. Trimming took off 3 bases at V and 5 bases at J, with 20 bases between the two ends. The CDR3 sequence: CAISDPEGRERDQPQHF. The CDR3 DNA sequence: TGTGCCATCAGTGATCCCGAAGGGAGGGAAAGGGATCAGCCCCAGCATTTT.

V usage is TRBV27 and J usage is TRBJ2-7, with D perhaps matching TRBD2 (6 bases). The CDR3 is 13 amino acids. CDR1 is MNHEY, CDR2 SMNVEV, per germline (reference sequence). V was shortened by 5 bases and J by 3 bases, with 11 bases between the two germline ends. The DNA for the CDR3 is TGTGCCAGCAGTCCGGGGGAACACTACGAGCAGTACTTC. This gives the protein CASSPGEHYEQYF.

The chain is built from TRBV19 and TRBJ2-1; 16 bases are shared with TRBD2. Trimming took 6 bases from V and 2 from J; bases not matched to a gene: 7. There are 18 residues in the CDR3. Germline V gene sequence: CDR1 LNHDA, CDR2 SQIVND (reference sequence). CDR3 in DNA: TGTGCCAGTAGCCCCGGGACTAGCGGGAGGGGGGCCTACAATGAGCAGTTCTTC. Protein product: CASSPGTSGRGAYNEQFF.

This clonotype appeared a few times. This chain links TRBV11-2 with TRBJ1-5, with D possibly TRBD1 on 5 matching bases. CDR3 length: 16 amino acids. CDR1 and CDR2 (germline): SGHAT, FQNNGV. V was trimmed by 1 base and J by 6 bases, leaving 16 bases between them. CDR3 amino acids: CASSLVQGRGSQPQHF. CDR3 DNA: TGTGCCAGCAGCTTAGTGCAGGGCCGGGGTAGTCAGCCCCAGCATTTT.

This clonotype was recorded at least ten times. Here the CDR3 DNA reads TGTGCCAGCAGCACAAGCGGGGGGGTCGGTTACAATGAGCAGTTCTTC. Protein sequence: CASSTSGGVGYNEQFF. The chain recombines TRBV7-8 with TRBJ2-1; 10 nucleotides line up with TRBD2. After removal of 5 bases from V and 4 bases from J, the junction contained 8 bases not matched to a gene. Germline lookup yields CDR1 SGHVS and CDR2 FQNEAQ. This CDR3 has 16 amino acids.

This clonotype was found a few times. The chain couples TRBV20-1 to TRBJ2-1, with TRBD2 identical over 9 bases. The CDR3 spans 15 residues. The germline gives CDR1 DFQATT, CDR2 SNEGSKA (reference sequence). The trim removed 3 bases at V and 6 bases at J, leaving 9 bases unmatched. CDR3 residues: CSASRREGRGNEQFF. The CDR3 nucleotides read TGCAGTGCTAGTAGGCGGGAGGGCCGAGGCAATGAGCAGTTCTTC.

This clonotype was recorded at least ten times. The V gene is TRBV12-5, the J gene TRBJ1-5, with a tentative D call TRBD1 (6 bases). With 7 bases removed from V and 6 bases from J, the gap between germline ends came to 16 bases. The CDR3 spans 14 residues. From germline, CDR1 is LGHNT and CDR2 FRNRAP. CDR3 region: CASALRGGCQPQHF. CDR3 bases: TGTGCTAGTGCCCTCAGAGGGGGTTGTCAGCCCCAGCATTTT.

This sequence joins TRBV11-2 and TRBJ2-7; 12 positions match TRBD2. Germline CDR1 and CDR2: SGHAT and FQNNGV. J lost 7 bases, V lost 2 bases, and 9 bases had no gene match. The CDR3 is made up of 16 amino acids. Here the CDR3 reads CASSLKLAGGPEEQYF. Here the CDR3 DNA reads TGTGCCAGCAGCTTAAAGCTAGCGGGAGGGCCCGAGGAGCAGTACTTC.

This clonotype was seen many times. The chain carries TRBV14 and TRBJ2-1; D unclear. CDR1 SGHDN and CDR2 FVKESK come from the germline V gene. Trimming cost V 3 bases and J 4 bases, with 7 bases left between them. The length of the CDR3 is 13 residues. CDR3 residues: CASSQVGYNEQFF. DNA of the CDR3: TGTGCCAGCAGCCAGGTTGGGTACAATGAGCAGTTCTTC.

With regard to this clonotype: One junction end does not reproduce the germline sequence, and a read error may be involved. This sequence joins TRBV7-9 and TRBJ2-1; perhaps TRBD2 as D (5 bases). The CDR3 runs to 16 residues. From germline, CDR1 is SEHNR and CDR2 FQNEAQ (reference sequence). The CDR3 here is CASSLAHLAVYNEQVF. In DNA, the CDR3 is TGTGCCAGCAGCTTAGCGCATCTAGCAGTTTACAATGAGCAGGTCTTC.

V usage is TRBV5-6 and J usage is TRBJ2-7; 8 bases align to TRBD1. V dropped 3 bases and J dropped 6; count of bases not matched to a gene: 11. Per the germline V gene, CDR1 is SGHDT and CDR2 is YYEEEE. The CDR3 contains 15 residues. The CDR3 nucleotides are TGTGCCAGCAGCTACGGTTGGGACAGGTTCCGCGAGCAGTACTTC. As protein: CASSYGWDRFREQYF.

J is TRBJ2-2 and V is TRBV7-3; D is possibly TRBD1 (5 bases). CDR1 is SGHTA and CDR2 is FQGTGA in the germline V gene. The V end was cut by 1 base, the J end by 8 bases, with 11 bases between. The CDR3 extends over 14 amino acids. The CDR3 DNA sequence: TGTGCCAGCAGCTTAATGTCCAAGGGGGGGGAGCTGTTTTTT. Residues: CASSLMSKGGELFF. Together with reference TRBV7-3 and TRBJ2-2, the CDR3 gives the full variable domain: GAGVSQTPSNKVTEKGKYVELRCDPISGHTALYWYRQSLGQGPEFLIYFQGTGAADDSGLPNDRFFAVRPEGSVSTLKIQRTERGDSAVYLCASSLMSKGGELFFGEGSRLTVL.

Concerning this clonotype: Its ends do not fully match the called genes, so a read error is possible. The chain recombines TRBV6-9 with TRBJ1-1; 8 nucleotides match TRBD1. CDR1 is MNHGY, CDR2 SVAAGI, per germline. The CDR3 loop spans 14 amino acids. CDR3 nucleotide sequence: TGTGCCAGCAGTTCCGACAGGGGCAGAACTGGAGCTTTCTTT. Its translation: CASSSDRGRTGAFF.

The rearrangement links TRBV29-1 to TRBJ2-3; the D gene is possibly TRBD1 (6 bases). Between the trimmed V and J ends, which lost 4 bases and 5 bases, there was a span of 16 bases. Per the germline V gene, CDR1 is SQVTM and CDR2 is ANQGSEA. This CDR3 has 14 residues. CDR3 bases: TGCAGCGTTGTGCCAGGGGATCTCGGAGATACGCAGTATTTT. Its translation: CSVVPGDLGDTQYF.

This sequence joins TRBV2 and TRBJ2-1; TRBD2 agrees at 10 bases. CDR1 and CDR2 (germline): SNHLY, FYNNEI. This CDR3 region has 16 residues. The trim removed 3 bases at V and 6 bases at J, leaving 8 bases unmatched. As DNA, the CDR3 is TGTGCCAGCAGTGACCCGGGACTAGCGCCAAGCAATGAGCAGTTCTTC. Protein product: CASSDPGLAPSNEQFF.

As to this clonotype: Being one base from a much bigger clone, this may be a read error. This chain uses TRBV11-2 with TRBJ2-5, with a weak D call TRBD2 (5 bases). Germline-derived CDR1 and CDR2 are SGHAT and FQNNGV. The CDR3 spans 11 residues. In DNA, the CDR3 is TGTGCCAGCAGCCGAGCGGCCCCTTCCCACTTC. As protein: CASSRAAPSHF. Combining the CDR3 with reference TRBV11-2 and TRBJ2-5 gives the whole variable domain EAGVAQSPRYKIIEKRQSVAFWCNPISGHATLYWYQQILGQGPKLLIQFQNNGVVDDSQLPKDRFSAERLKGVDSTLKIQPAKLEDSAVYLCASSRAAPSHFGPGTRLLVL.

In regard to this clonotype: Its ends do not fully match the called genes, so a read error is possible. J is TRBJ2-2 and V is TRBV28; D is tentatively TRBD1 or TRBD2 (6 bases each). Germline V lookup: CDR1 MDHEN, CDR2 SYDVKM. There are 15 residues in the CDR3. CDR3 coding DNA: TGTTCCAGCAGGAATAAGGTGGGGGGCGCCGGGGAGCTGTTTTTT. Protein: CSSRNKVGGAGELFF.

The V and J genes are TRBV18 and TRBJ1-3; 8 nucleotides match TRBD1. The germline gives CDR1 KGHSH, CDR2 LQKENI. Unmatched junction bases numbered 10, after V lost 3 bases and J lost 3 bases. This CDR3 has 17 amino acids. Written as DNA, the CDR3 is TGTGCCAGCTCACCCCGACTCCAGGGGGCTAGTGGAAACACCATATATTTT. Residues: CASSPRLQGASGNTIYF.

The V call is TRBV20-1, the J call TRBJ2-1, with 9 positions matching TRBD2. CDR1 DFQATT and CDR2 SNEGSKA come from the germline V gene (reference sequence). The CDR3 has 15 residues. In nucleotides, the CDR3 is TGCAATGCCCCAACGGGACTAGCTGAGATCAATGAGCAGTTCTTC. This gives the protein CNAPTGLAEINEQFF.

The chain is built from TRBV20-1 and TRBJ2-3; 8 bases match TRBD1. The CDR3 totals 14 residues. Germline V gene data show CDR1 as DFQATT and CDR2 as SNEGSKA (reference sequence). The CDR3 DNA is TGCAGAATACCGGGACAGGCGATCACAGATACGCAGTATTTT. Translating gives CRIPGQAITDTQYF.

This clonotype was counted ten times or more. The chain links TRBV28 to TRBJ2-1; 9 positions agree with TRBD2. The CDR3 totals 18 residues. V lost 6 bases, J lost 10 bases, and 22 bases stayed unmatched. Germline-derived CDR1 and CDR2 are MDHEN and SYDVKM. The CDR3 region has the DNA TGTGCCAGCAGCCCCCGGGGGGGTGCTAGCGGGATCCCGGGGGAGCAGTTCTTC. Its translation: CASSPRGGASGIPGEQFF.

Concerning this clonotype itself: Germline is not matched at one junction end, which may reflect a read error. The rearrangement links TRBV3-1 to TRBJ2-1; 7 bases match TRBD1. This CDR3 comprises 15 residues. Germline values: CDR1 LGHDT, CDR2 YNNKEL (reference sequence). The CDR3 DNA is TGTGCCGGCAGCCAAGGACAGGTTCCCTACAATGAGCAGTTCTTC. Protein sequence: CAGSQGQVPYNEQFF.

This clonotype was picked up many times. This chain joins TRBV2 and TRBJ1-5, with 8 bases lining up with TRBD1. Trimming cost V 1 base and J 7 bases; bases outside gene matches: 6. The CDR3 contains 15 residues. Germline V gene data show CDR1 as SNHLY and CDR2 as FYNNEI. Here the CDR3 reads CASSEEGTGGQPQHF. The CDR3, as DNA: TGTGCCAGCAGTGAAGAAGGTACAGGGGGACAGCCCCAGCATTTT.

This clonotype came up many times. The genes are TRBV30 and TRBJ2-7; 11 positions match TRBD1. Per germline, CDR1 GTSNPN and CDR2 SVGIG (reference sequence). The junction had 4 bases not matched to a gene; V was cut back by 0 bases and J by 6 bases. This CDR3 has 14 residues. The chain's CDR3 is CAWSVGQGAVEQYF. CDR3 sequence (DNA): TGTGCCTGGAGTGTAGGACAGGGGGCAGTCGAGCAGTACTTC.

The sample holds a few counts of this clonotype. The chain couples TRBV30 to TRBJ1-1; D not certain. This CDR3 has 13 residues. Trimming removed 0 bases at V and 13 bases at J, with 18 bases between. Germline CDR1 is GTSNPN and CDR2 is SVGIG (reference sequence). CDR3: CAWSVDPVGKGFF. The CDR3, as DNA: TGTGCCTGGAGTGTCGATCCCGTCGGAAAAGGTTTCTTT.

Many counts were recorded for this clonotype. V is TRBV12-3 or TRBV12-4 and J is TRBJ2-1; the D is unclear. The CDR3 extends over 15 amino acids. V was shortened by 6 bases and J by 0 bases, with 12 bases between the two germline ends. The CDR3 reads CASRRDTSSYNEQFF. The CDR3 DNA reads TGTGCCAGCAGACGAGACACGAGCTCCTACAATGAGCAGTTCTTC.

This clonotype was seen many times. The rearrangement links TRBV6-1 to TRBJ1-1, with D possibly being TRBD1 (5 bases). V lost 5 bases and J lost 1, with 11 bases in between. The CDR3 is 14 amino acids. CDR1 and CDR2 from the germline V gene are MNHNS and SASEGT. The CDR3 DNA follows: TGTGCCAGCAGTACCCTTACAGGGAACACTGAAGCTTTCTTT. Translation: CASSTLTGNTEAFF.

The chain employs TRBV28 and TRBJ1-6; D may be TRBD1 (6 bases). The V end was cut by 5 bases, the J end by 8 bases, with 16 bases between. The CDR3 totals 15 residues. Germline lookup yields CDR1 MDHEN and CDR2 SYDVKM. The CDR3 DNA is TGTGCCAGCAGTCCCCCCGGGGGCTTGGATTCACCCCTCCACTTT. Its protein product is CASSPPGGLDSPLHF.